This T cell receptor beta chain comes out of a study of T-cell memory formation after mild COVID-19. In the study overall: TCR clusters were mostly donor specific.

The 5'RACE method, run with constant-segment primers, produced TCR alpha and TCR beta cDNA libraries (carrying sample barcodes and UMIs). TCRdb analysed the 5' RACE reads with MiXCR anew, one entry per CDR3 protein. Among a few hundred thousand distinct CDR3 sequences listed, less than 9.5% were seen once. The CDR3 is 15 amino acids. Germline V gene data show CDR1 as MNHEY and CDR2 as SVGAGI. V lost 0 bases to trimming and J lost 5 bases; unmatched junction nucleotides: 3. This clonotype was counted many times. The TCR was taken from a man aged 18 to 35 who had mild COVID-19 (a few samples of this study predate the infection). Cell type and time point are not known. The V gene is TRBV6-5, the J gene TRBJ2-5; 10 bases map to TRBD1. The sequenced sample consisted of PBMCs or a T cell subset sorted from them (not recorded which). CDR3 protein: CASSYSGQGTETQYF. The CDR3 DNA follows: TGTGCCAGCAGTTACTCGGGACAGGGGACGGAGACCCAGTACTTC.